This TCR beta chain was found in a study of shared clonotypes between healthy human individuals. V was cut by 3 bases and J by 7 bases, with 13 bases left in between. Germline V gene lookup returns CDR1 MNHNY and CDR2 SVGAGI (reference sequence). This CDR3 region has 14 residues. Study-wide results and limits: Around 5% of naive CD4 clonotypes were shared across a handful of donors.

As regards this clone: Antigen: not known. Other DNA sequences in this specimen translate into the identical CDR3.

The protocol was immunoSEQ multiplex PCR, while the TCRdb copy is restricted to in-frame clones and leaves out a portion. This table holds 600,000 to 700,000 clones, approximately 73% found once. This sequence originates from a woman aged 25 to 39 in good health. The chain uses TRBV6-6 and TRBJ1-5; a weak D match, TRBD1 (6 bases). Sequences were obtained from memory CD4+ T cells sorted from blood. Subset denoted: CD45RA-negative fraction. The CDR3 region has the DNA TGTGCCAGCAGTTATGAACAGGGAGGGCAGCCCCAGCATTTT. Amino acid sequence: CASSYEQGGQPQHF.